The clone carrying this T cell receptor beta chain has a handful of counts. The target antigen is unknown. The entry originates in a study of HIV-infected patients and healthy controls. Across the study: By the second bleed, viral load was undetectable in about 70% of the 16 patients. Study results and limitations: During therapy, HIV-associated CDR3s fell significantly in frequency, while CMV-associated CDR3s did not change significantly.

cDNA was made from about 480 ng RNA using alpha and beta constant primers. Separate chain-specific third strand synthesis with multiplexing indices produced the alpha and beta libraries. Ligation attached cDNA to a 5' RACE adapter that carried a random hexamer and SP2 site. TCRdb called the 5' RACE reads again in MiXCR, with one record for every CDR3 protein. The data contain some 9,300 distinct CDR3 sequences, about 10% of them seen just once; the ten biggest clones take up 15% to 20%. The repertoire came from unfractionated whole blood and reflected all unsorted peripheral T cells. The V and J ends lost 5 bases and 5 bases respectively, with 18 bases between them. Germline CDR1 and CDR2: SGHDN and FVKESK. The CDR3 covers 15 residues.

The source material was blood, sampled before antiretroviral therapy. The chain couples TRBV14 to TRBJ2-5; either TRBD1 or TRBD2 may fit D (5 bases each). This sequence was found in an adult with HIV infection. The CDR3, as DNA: TGTGCCAGCAGCTCCCGGGACCTCACATGGGAGACCCAGTACTTC. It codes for CASSSRDLTWETQYF.